The clone carrying this T cell receptor beta chain was seen repeatedly, ten times or more. Its antigen is unknown. CDR1 is MNHEY, CDR2 SMNVEV, per germline (reference sequence). Trimming stripped 7 bases from V and 14 bases from J, with 15 bases between. The CDR3 covers 11 residues. Isolated RNA was reverse transcribed in full, so expressed TCRB transcripts were sequenced. Generated by immunoSEQ multiplex PCR, the TCRdb table keeps only in-frame clones and is missing some. This repertoire shows 330,000 or so clones, 14% found once; its top ten account for roughly 6.7%. The record originates from a study of beta chain features in type 1 diabetes. Study-wide results and caveats: With patients and controls alike, PCR might favor shorter templates to an equal degree. Highly expressing activated T cells could be over-counted with a cDNA template.

The chain employs TRBV27 and TRBJ2-1; a possible D gene is TRBD2 (6 bases). Sequencing used central memory CD4+ T cells from blood. The sequence was obtained from a man younger than 40 in good health. CDR3 DNA sequence: TGTGCCAGCAAAATAGCGGTCAGTGAGTTCTTC. Residues: CASKIAVSEFF.